This TCR beta chain stems from a study of tumor and adjacent non-tumor tissue in lung cancer. Whole-study context: Patients comprised about a dozen adenocarcinoma, a couple of squamous cell carcinoma and 1 small cell lung cancer. Findings of the study overall: Higher tumor TCR diversity was associated with shorter survival. Significantly higher TCR diversity was found in tumor than normal lung.

RNA was extracted from bulk tissue without any cell sorting. Donors were chemotherapy-naive, newly diagnosed lung cancer surgical patients in China, August–late 2014. Germline assignment: CDR1 MNHNS and CDR2 SASEGT. V was clipped by 1 base and J by 4 bases, with 14 bases between them. The CDR3 spans 15 residues. This clonotype was recorded many times. Antigen unknown. The library came from three nested PCR rounds adapted from ARM-PCR protocols. Using its own MiXCR run on the multiplex PCR reads, TCRdb lists one record per CDR3 protein. The sample consists of 100,000 to 120,000 distinct CDR3 sequences, approximately 87% of them appearing once.

The sequencing input was lung tumor tissue. V and J are TRBV6-1 and TRBJ2-7, with D perhaps matching TRBD2 (5 bases). The source of this sequence is a man aged 70 or older with non-small cell lung cancer. The CDR3 spells CASSEVLALLYEQYF. For the CDR3, the DNA is TGTGCCAGCAGTGAAGTATTAGCGCTGCTGTACGAGCAGTACTTC.